This entry lists 15 T cell receptor beta chains sequenced from one sample in a study of blood T cell repertoires in COVID-19. Profiling relied on immunoSEQ multiplex PCR, and the TCRdb table lists in-frame clones only, not all of them. The table records over 5,000 clones, roughly 90% of them present only once. Material: peripheral blood. These receptors originate from a man between 60 and 70 years old with acute or convalescent COVID-19.

The J gene is TRBJ2-2, the V gene TRBV5-1; 8 bases align to TRBD1. This CDR3 has 14 residues. Germline CDR1 is SGHRS and CDR2 is YFSETQ. V dropped 3 bases and J dropped 5; count of bases not matched to a gene: 3. The CDR3 nucleotides are TGCGCCAGCAGCTGGACAGGGAATACCGGGGAGCTGTTTTTT. It is translated as CASSWTGNTGELFF. The variable domain in full, with the rest retrieved from reference TRBV5-1 and TRBJ2-2, is KAGVTQTPRYLIKTRGQQVTLSCSPISGHRSVSWYQQTPGQGLQFLFEYFSETQRNKGNFPGRFSGRQFSNSRSEMNVSTLELGDSALYLCASSWTGNTGELFFGEGSRLTVL.

The V gene is TRBV28, the J gene TRBJ1-5; 12 bases are a match to TRBD1. From germline, CDR1 is MDHEN and CDR2 SYDVKM. After removal of 5 bases from V and 3 bases from J, the junction contained 8 bases not matched to a gene. The CDR3 runs 17 residues. The CDR3 region has the DNA TGTGCCAGCAGTACGACGGGACAGGGGGCCCTCAATCAGCCCCAGCATTTT. Translating gives CASSTTGQGALNQPQHF.

J is TRBJ2-5 and V is TRBV19; 7 positions agree with TRBD1. This CDR3 has 16 residues. The J segment lost 6 bases and the V segment lost 5 bases, leaving 15 bases of the junction unmatched. Germline V gene data show CDR1 as LNHDA and CDR2 as SQIVND (reference sequence). This CDR3 reads CASSLQFRQGSQTQYF. For the CDR3, the DNA is TGTGCCAGTAGTCTTCAATTTCGACAGGGTAGCCAGACCCAGTACTTC.

The gene calls are TRBV10-3 and TRBJ2-2; 9 bases match TRBD2. CDR1 is ENHRY, CDR2 SYGVKD, per germline. CDR3 size: 15 residues. Losses at the gene ends were 8 bases for V and 0 bases for J; bases not matched to a gene: 4. For the CDR3, the DNA is TGTGCCATCTCTTTAGCGGGGGCGAACACCGGGGAGCTGTTTTTT. Translation: CAISLAGANTGELFF.

The V gene is TRBV7-2, the J gene TRBJ1-1, with 8 bases lining up with TRBD1. CDR3 length: 14 residues. Losses at the gene ends were 5 bases for V and 7 bases for J; bases not matched to a gene: 9. The germline V gene encodes CDR1 SGHTA and CDR2 FQGNSA. CDR3 bases: TGTGCCAGCAGCCCCCAGGGGGCCCAGGGTGAAGCTTTCTTT. This encodes CASSPQGAQGEAFF.

This chain links TRBV10-1 with TRBJ2-3; D unresolved. The CDR3 has 14 amino acids. Germline V lookup: CDR1 WNHNN, CDR2 SYGVQD (reference sequence). Trimming removed 3 bases from V and 4 bases from J, with 11 bases in between. The CDR3 DNA reads TGCGCCAGCAGTGATCAGAGGTTCTCAGATACGCAGTATTTT. It specifies CASSDQRFSDTQYF.

This chain links TRBV10-3 with TRBJ1-2, with 7 bases identical to TRBD1. This CDR3 contains 12 residues. Germline lookup yields CDR1 ENHRY and CDR2 SYGVKD. J was trimmed by 5 bases and V by 4 bases; bases with no gene match: 1. This CDR3 is CAISGQGYGYTF. The CDR3 DNA is TGTGCCATCAGTGGACAGGGATATGGCTACACCTTC.

This rearrangement joins TRBV7-9 to TRBJ1-2, with D possibly matching TRBD1 (6 bases). The V and J ends lost 2 bases and 3 bases respectively, with 7 bases between them. The V gene's germline CDR1 is SEHNR and CDR2 FQNEAQ (reference sequence). The CDR3 loop spans 13 amino acids. The CDR3 is CASSLSGDYGYTF. CDR3 nucleotide sequence: TGTGCCAGCAGCTTATCAGGGGACTATGGCTACACCTTC.

The chain couples TRBV19 to TRBJ1-2; D is possibly TRBD1 (5 bases). The CDR3 has 12 amino acids. V shed 5 bases and J shed 5 bases, with 9 bases lying between them. Germline CDR1 LNHDA, CDR2 SQIVND (reference sequence). The CDR3 bases are TGTGCCAGTAGTGTCGACAGATATGGCTACACCTTC. Encoded protein: CASSVDRYGYTF.

The CDR3: CASRGGLVNEQFF. DNA of the CDR3: TGTGCCAGCCGGGGAGGACTAGTCAATGAGCAGTTCTTC. The V call is TRBV27, the J call TRBJ2-1, with 7 bases fitting TRBD2. The germline V gene has CDR1 MNHEY and CDR2 SMNVEV (reference sequence). V shed 8 bases, J shed 6 bases, and the junction held 7 bases outside the gene matches. The length of the CDR3 is 13 residues.

This chain connects TRBV18 to TRBJ2-7, with D possibly TRBD1 on 6 matching bases. The CDR3 contains 12 residues. Germline CDR1 reads KGHSH; CDR2 reads LQKENI. V was trimmed by 4 bases and J by 5 bases, leaving 9 bases between them. CDR3 amino acids: CASSQHRDEQYF. CDR3 sequence (DNA): TGTGCCAGCTCACAGCACAGGGACGAGCAGTACTTC.

The chain employs TRBV6-2 or TRBV6-3 and TRBJ2-7; D is uncertain. This CDR3 has 13 amino acids. Per the germline V gene, CDR1 is MNHEY and CDR2 is SVGEGT. Trimming cost V 4 bases and J 0 bases, with 7 bases left between them. The CDR3 loop is CASSFGHSYEQYV. The CDR3 region has the DNA TGTGCCAGCAGTTTTGGCCACTCCTACGAGCAGTACGTC.

The chain carries TRBV5-4 and TRBJ2-1; D possibly corresponds to TRBD2 (5 bases). The germline V and J ends were trimmed by 3 bases and 8 bases, with 24 bases remaining between them. The CDR3 runs to 17 residues. Per the germline V gene, CDR1 is SGHNT and CDR2 is YYREEE (reference sequence). The CDR3 reads CASSSRKGVRIRDEQFF. The CDR3 region has the DNA TGTGCCAGCAGCTCCCGGAAGGGAGTGCGAATTAGGGATGAGCAGTTCTTC.

DNA of the CDR3: TGTGCCAGTAGTCGGGCGGGGAATAGCAATCAGCCCCAGCATTTT. This gives the protein CASSRAGNSNQPQHF. The chain recombines TRBV19 with TRBJ1-5; D remains unclear. CDR3 length: 15 amino acids. V lost 5 bases and J lost 0, with 11 bases in between. CDR1 and CDR2 (germline): LNHDA, SQIVND (reference sequence).

V gene TRBV3-1 (or the pseudogene TRBV3-2) combines with J gene TRBJ1-1, with D uncertain. Per the germline V gene, CDR1 is LGHDT and CDR2 is YNNKEL (reference sequence). Trimming removed 4 bases from V and 1 base from J, with 16 bases in between. This CDR3 is 16 amino acids long. In nucleotides, the CDR3 is TGTGCCAGCAGCCGAGAGCCTTTTCAGGAGAACACTGAAGCTTTCTTT. Its protein is CASSREPFQENTEAFF.